This entry lists 8 T cell receptor beta chains sequenced from one sample in a study of shared clonotypes between healthy human individuals. Produced via immunoSEQ multiplex PCR; TCRdb's table is partial and in-frame only. This table holds 2 million to 2.5 million clones, over 85% found once. The sequenced sample was naive CD4+ T cells sorted from blood. Documented subset: CD45RA+ positively selected. The receptor set was obtained from a young man in good health.

This clone has a handful of counts. One junction end does not reproduce the germline sequence, and a read error may be involved. The chain joins TRBV9 to TRBJ1-2; a possible D gene is TRBD1 (5 bases). CDR3 length: 11 residues. Germline lookup yields CDR1 SGDLS and CDR2 YYNGEE. In DNA form, the CDR3 reads TGTGCCAGCGGCGAACCGGGACGGGCCCTCTTC. Residues: CASGEPGRALF.

The chain joins TRBV4-1 to TRBJ1-3, with D unclear. V shed 1 base and J shed 7 bases, with 11 bases lying between them. CDR1 is MGHRA, CDR2 YSYEKL, per germline. The CDR3 has 14 residues. CDR3 residues: CASSQVGRENTIYF. The CDR3 coding sequence is TGCGCCAGCAGCCAAGTAGGGAGGGAGAACACCATATATTTT.

The gene calls are TRBV4-3 and TRBJ2-7; 9 bases are shared with TRBD2. This CDR3 contains 16 residues. Per the germline V gene, CDR1 is LGHNA and CDR2 is YSLEER. V lost 0 bases to trimming and J lost 5 bases; unmatched junction nucleotides: 8. CDR3 DNA sequence: TGCGCCAGCAGCCAAGACCGTTTGGTAGCGGGAGACGAGCAGTACTTC. Amino acids: CASSQDRLVAGDEQYF.

This chain connects TRBV18 to TRBJ2-5, with a tentative D call TRBD2 (6 bases). This CDR3 is built from 15 residues. The ends were cut back, 3 bases at V and 2 bases at J, with 13 bases in the middle. Germline V gene data show CDR1 as KGHSH and CDR2 as LQKENI. CDR3 in amino acids: CASSPSGSGQETQYF. In DNA, the CDR3 is TGTGCCAGCTCACCTAGCGGCTCAGGGCAAGAGACCCAGTACTTC.

The table lists this clone with a few counts. V is TRBV7-2 and J is TRBJ2-3, with D uncertain. CDR1 and CDR2 from the germline V gene are SGHTA and FQGNSA. The CDR3 is made up of 15 amino acids. The V end was cut by 0 bases, the J end by 4 bases, with 11 bases between. CDR3 coding DNA: TGTGCCAGCAGCTTAGCTAGGCGTCCCCCAGATACGCAGTATTTT. Protein product: CASSLARRPPDTQYF.

This rearrangement joins TRBV4-1 to TRBJ1-4, with 7 bases aligning to TRBD1. This CDR3 contains 15 residues. J was trimmed by 5 bases and V by 2 bases; bases with no gene match: 5. Germline-derived CDR1 and CDR2 are MGHRA and YSYEKL. For the CDR3, the DNA is TGCGCCAGCAGCCAATTAGACAGGGTAAATGAAAAACTGTTTTTT. Its translation: CASSQLDRVNEKLFF.

The rearrangement uses TRBV5-1 and TRBJ2-7; the match to TRBD2 covers 8 bases. Germline-derived CDR1 and CDR2 are SGHRS and YFSETQ. This CDR3 has 17 residues. V was pared by 3 bases and J by 0 bases, with 11 bases of the junction left unmatched. This chain's CDR3 is CASSSNGLALSSYEQYF. CDR3 bases: TGCGCCAGCAGCTCTAATGGACTAGCCCTAAGCTCCTACGAGCAGTACTTC. Variable domain in full (rest from reference TRBV5-1 and TRBJ2-7): KAGVTQTPRYLIKTRGQQVTLSCSPISGHRSVSWYQQTPGQGLQFLFEYFSETQRNKGNFPGRFSGRQFSNSRSEMNVSTLELGDSALYLCASSSNGLALSSYEQYFGPGTRLTVT.

V gene TRBV13 combines with J gene TRBJ1-1; D gene ambiguous. The V end lost 0 bases, the J end lost 1 base, and 15 bases lay between the germline ends. This CDR3 is built from 17 residues. Per the germline V gene, CDR1 is PRHDT and CDR2 is FYEKMQ (reference sequence). The CDR3 reads CASSLGLGGKRNTEAFF. The CDR3 region has the DNA TGTGCCAGCAGCTTAGGCCTAGGCGGCAAAAGGAACACTGAAGCTTTCTTT.